One sample yielded the 3 T cell receptor beta chains listed below, sequenced in a study of CD8 T cells in Susac syndrome. Random hexamers primed reverse transcription of about 0.5 to 1 ug RNA. TCRdb recomputed calls from the immunoSEQ multiplex PCR reads with MiXCR, one row per CDR3 protein. The repertoire holds about 160,000 distinct CDR3 sequences, 85% to 95% seen once, with around 0.13% in the top ten. Input material: CD4+ T cells from PBMCs. Receptor source: a human donor in good health.

The V call is TRBV3-1, the J call TRBJ2-2; 9 nucleotides agree with TRBD2. The CDR3 totals 18 residues. The V gene's germline CDR1 is LGHDT and CDR2 YNNKEL (reference sequence). Germline trimming cut 5 bases from V and 3 bases from J; bases unmatched to any gene: 13. CDR3 nucleotides: TGTGCCAGCAGCTCAACCGGCGGGGGGGGCCATCACACCGGGGAGCTGTTTTTT. It encodes CASSSTGGGGHHTGELFF. The variable domain in full, with the rest retrieved from reference TRBV3-1 and TRBJ2-2, is DTAVSQTPKYLVTQMGNDKSIKCEQNLGHDTMYWYKQDSKKFLKIMFSYNNKELIINETVPNRFSPKSPDKAHLNLHINSLELGDSAVYFCASSSTGGGGHHTGELFFGEGSRLTVL.

The rearrangement uses TRBV20-1 and TRBJ2-1, with 12 bases lining up with TRBD2. Trimming removed 1 base from V and 2 bases from J; junction bases left unmatched: 3. The germline V gene encodes CDR1 DFQATT and CDR2 SNEGSKA (reference sequence). This CDR3 has 16 residues. CDR3 DNA: TGCAGTGCTAGAGGACTAGCGGGGGACACCTACAATGAGCAGTTCTTC. Amino acid sequence: CSARGLAGDTYNEQFF.

The CDR3 loop reads CASSLPGGGGYTF. The DNA for the CDR3 is TGTGCCAGCAGCTTACCGGGGGGAGGAGGCTACACCTTC. The chain carries TRBV7-8 and TRBJ1-2; D may be TRBD1 (5 bases). Trimming shortened V by 2 bases and J by 8 bases, and 12 bases separated the two germline ends. Germline assignment: CDR1 SGHVS and CDR2 FQNEAQ. The CDR3 consists of 13 residues.